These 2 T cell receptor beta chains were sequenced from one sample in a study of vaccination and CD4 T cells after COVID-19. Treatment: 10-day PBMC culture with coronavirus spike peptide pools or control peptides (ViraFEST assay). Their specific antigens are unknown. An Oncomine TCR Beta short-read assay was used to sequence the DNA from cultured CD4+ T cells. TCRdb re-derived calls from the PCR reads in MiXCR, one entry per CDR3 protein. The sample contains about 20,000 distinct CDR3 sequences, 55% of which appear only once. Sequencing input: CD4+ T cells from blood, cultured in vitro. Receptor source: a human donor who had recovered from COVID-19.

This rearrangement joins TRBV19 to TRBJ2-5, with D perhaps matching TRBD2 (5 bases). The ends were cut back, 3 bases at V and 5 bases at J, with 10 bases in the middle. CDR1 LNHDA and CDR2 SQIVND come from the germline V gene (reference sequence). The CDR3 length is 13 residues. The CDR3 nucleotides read TGTGCCAGTAGTATGAGAGGGCAGGAGACCCAGTACTTC. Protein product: CASSMRGQETQYF.

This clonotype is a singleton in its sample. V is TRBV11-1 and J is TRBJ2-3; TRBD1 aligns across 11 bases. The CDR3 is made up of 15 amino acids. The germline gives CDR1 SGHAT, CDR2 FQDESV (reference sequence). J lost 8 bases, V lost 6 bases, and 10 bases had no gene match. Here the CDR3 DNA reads TGTGCCAGCAGTCCCGGGACAGGGGGAATTGGTACGCAGTATTTT. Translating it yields CASSPGTGGIGTQYF.